These T cell receptor beta chains were read from a single sample in a study of T cells in pancreatic ductal adenocarcinoma. The assay was immunoSEQ multiplex PCR, and TCRdb's table has in-frame clones only and misses some. In the table there are roughly 8,700 clones, approximately 89% of which are singletons. The sample taken for sequencing was PBMCs. Receptor source: a human donor with pancreatic ductal adenocarcinoma. Both conserved end residues are part of each CDR3. The order of the fields is D gene, clone size, V gene, J gene, CDR3 DNA, CDR3 protein. D genes are given only for firm matches. The listing skips clone size in some rows; elsewhere it reads once, few, many or a size class.

.	.	TRBV5-1	TRBJ1-1	TGCGCCAGCAGCTTGTGGGCAGGGGAAGACACTGAAGCTTTCTTT	CASSLWAGEDTEAFF
TRBD2	.	TRBV11-2	TRBJ2-4	TGTGCCAGCAGCTCCCGGGGACTAGCGGAAAACATTCAGTACTTC	CASSSRGLAENIQYF
TRBD2	.	TRBV5-5	TRBJ2-7	TGTGCCAGCAGCACTATAGCGGGATCCTACGAGCAGTACTTC	CASSTIAGSYEQYF
.	.	TRBV7-8	TRBJ2-2	TGTGCCAGCAACTACAGGGTCACCGGGGAGCTGTTTTTT	CASNYRVTGELFF
.	.	TRBV6-5	TRBJ1-2	TGTGCCAGCAGTTCAAAACCGGGAACAGACTATGGCTACACCTTC	CASSSKPGTDYGYTF
.	.	TRBV19	TRBJ1-1	TGTGCCAGTAGTATCTCAGGCCACATGAACACTGAAGCTTTCTTT	CASSISGHMNTEAFF
.	once	TRBV4-2	TRBJ2-1	TGTGCCAGCAGTACATACAATGAGCAGTTCTTC	CASSTYNEQFF
TRBD2	.	TRBV6-5	TRBJ2-5	TGTGCCAGCACCCGAAGGACTAGCGGGGAGACCCAGTACTTC	CASTRRTSGETQYF
TRBD2	.	TRBV30	TRBJ2-7	TGTGCCTGGAGTAGGTTGCGGGGGGGTTACGAGCAGTACTTC	CAWSRLRGGYEQYF
.	.	TRBV11-3	TRBJ2-2	TGTGCCAGCAGCCAGAACGCCCGGACAGCGACGTTCCGGGAGCTGTTTTTT	CASSQNARTATFRELFF
.	.	TRBV5-4	TRBJ2-2	TGTGCCAGCAGCTTGGGACGGGGGGCCAACACCGGGGAGCTGTTTTTT	CASSLGRGANTGELFF
.	once	TRBV10-3	TRBJ2-1	TGTGCCATCAGTGAAACGGGAAACCACCTCTCCTACAATGAGCAGTTCTTC	CAISETGNHLSYNEQFF
.	.	TRBV2	TRBJ2-5	TGTGCCAGCACTCGGACTTCCAGCCAAGAGACCCAGTACTTC	CASTRTSSQETQYF
TRBD1	.	TRBV7-2	TRBJ1-6	TGTGCCAGCAGCCCGCAGACAGGGACCCATTCACCCCTCCACTTT	CASSPQTGTHSPLHF
.	once	TRBV5-1	TRBJ1-1	TGCGCCAGCAGCTTGGGGAACGGGGGACTTGAAGCTTTCTTT	CASSLGNGGLEAFF
TRBD2	.	TRBV28	TRBJ2-7	TGTGCCAGCAGCCCCGGGGGGGGTCTTAGGGAGCAGTACTTC	CASSPGGGLREQYF
.	.	TRBV10-3	TRBJ2-1	TGTGCCACCCTCCGAGGTGGGGAGCAGTTCTTC	CATLRGGEQFF
.	.	TRBV27	TRBJ2-7	TGTGCCAGCAGTTCCGGGTCCCCCGTCGGGGAGCAGTACTTC	CASSSGSPVGEQYF
.	.	TRBV7-2	TRBJ2-5	TGTGCCAGCAGCTCCGAAGTCGCTACCCAAGAGACCCAGTACTTC	CASSSEVATQETQYF
TRBD2	.	TRBV5-1	TRBJ2-3	TGCGCCAGCAGCTTTAGCGGGGGGGATACGCAGTATTTT	CASSFSGGDTQYF
TRBD2	.	TRBV5-1	TRBJ2-5	TGCGCCAGCAGTTTGGCGTCTAGCGGGTATGAGACCCAGTACTTC	CASSLASSGYETQYF
TRBD1	.	TRBV5-4	TRBJ1-6	TGTGCCAGCAGCGCACGACAGGGGGTGGGAAATTCACCCCTCCACTTT	CASSARQGVGNSPLHF
.	.	TRBV9	TRBJ1-3	TGTGCCAGCAGGAGGGCGGCTCAGGGAAACACCATATATTTT	CASRRAAQGNTIYF
TRBD1	.	TRBV5-4	TRBJ1-6	TGTGCCAGCAGCTTGACAGGGGGAAATTCACCCCTCCACTTT	CASSLTGGNSPLHF
TRBD1	.	TRBV11-3	TRBJ2-7	TGTGCCAGCAGCAACGGACAGGGGAGCTCCTACGAGCAGTACTTC	CASSNGQGSSYEQYF
TRBD1	.	TRBV27	TRBJ2-2	TGTGCCAGCAGTTTATATCTGGGACAGGGGGCCGGGGAGCTGTTTTTT	CASSLYLGQGAGELFF
.	once	TRBV6-5	TRBJ2-1	TGTGCCAGCAGTTACTCCCCTTACAATGAGCAGTTCTTC	CASSYSPYNEQFF
TRBD2	.	TRBV28	TRBJ2-1	TGTGCCAGCAGCCCGACTAGCGGAGGGGTCAATGAGCAGTTCTTC	CASSPTSGGVNEQFF
TRBD1	once	TRBV29-1	TRBJ2-7	TGCAGCGTTGAGTTGAACAGGGGCCACGAGCAGTACTTC	CSVELNRGHEQYF
TRBD2	once	TRBV7-2	TRBJ2-7	TGTGCCAGCAGCTATGGACTAGCGGGAGCCTACGAGCAGTACTTC	CASSYGLAGAYEQYF
TRBD2	once	TRBV27	TRBJ2-2	TGTGCCAGCAGTTCTCTCAGCGGGGGTATGGTCGGGGAGCTGTTTTTT	CASSSLSGGMVGELFF
.	.	TRBV21-1	TRBJ2-2	TGTGCCAGCAACCCACTAGCGGGAGCGGGGAACACCGGGGAGCTGTTTTTT	CASNPLAGAGNTGELFF
.	.	TRBV7-2	TRBJ1-6	TGTGCCAGCAGCTTCGGTCCACCATCACCCCTCCACTTT	CASSFGPPSPLHF
.	.	TRBV10-3	TRBJ2-1	TGTGCCATCAGTGAGATTAGCAATGAGCAGTTCTTC	CAISEISNEQFF
TRBD2	few	TRBV19	TRBJ2-1	TGTGCCAGTAGTCTCTTCGCGGGGGGGTCCTACAATGAGCAGTTCTTC	CASSLFAGGSYNEQFF
TRBD1	.	TRBV28	TRBJ1-3	TGTGCCAGCAGTTCCCGGGACAGGGGTAGAAACACCATATATTTT	CASSSRDRGRNTIYF
TRBD1	.	TRBV19	TRBJ2-3	TGTGCCAGTAGTATAGCACAGGGGTTTACAGATACGCAGTATTTT	CASSIAQGFTDTQYF
TRBD1	once	TRBV6-5	TRBJ1-2	TGTGCCAGCAGTTACTCGAGGGACAGGGACCTGTCATACACCTTC	CASSYSRDRDLSYTF
.	.	TRBV7-2	TRBJ1-5	TGTGCCAGCAGCGTCGACAGCCGTCTCAATCAGCCCCAGCATTTT	CASSVDSRLNQPQHF
TRBD1	.	TRBV4-3	TRBJ1-2	TGCGCCAGCAGCGAATCGTATACAGGGGGAAGTGGCTACACCTTC	CASSESYTGGSGYTF
TRBD1	.	TRBV2	TRBJ1-2	TGTGCCAGCTCTCGGGACAGCTATGGCTACACCTTC	CASSRDSYGYTF
TRBD1	.	TRBV10-3	TRBJ1-6	TGTGCCATCAGTGAGTCGAACAGGGGGGCGGCTTCACCCCTCCACTTT	CAISESNRGAASPLHF
TRBD1	few	TRBV7-2	TRBJ1-2	TGTGCCAGCAGCCCCGGGACAGAGAACTATGGCTACACCTTC	CASSPGTENYGYTF
.	.	TRBV6-6	TRBJ2-3	TGTGCCAGCAGGAACGACAAGTCTAGCACAGATACGCAGTATTTT	CASRNDKSSTDTQYF
.	.	TRBV5-5	TRBJ1-3	TGTGCCAGCAGCTTGGCTGGGGCCTCTGGAAACACCATATATTTT	CASSLAGASGNTIYF
TRBD2	.	TRBV15	TRBJ2-7	TGTGCCACCAGTGGGACTAGCGGGATCGGGTACGAGCAGTACTTC	CATSGTSGIGYEQYF
TRBD2	.	TRBV19	TRBJ2-2	TGTGCCAGTAGTATTCGCGGGGGTTTGAGGGAGCTGTTTTTT	CASSIRGGLRELFF
TRBD1	.	TRBV19	TRBJ1-5	TGTGCCAGTAGGATTGGGACAGGGGGAAACAATCAGCCCCAGCATTTT	CASRIGTGGNNQPQHF
TRBD2	.	TRBV11-3	TRBJ2-3	TGTGCCAGCAGCGGATATTCTAGCGGGGGGGCTAGCACAGATACGCAGTATTTT	CASSGYSSGGASTDTQYF
.	once	TRBV19	TRBJ1-5	TGTGCCAGTAGTGTTAACAGGAATCAGCCCCAGCATTTT	CASSVNRNQPQHF
.	.	TRBV11-3	TRBJ2-5	TGTGCCAGCAGCTTTCGCGGCCAAGAGACCCAGTACTTC	CASSFRGQETQYF
TRBD2	.	TRBV7-4	TRBJ2-4	TGTGCCAGCAGCCCGCCTAGCGGTCAGTACTTC	CASSPPSGQYF
TRBD1	.	TRBV7-9	TRBJ1-1	TGTGCCAGCAGCCTCGGGACAGGGGCAGCTTTCTTT	CASSLGTGAAFF
.	.	TRBV7-2	TRBJ1-5	TGTGCCAGCAGCTTACCGGAGGGTCAGCCCCAGCATTTT	CASSLPEGQPQHF
.	.	TRBV7-6	TRBJ2-5	TGTGCCAGCAGTTCCAGGGCTAACCAAGAGACCCAGTACTTC	CASSSRANQETQYF
.	few	TRBV27	TRBJ1-1	TGTGCCAGCAACTTTGCGGGTTCCACTGAAGCTTTCTTT	CASNFAGSTEAFF